The 30 T cell receptor beta chains below all came from one sample that was sequenced in a study of blood T cell repertoires in COVID-19. This table comes from immunoSEQ multiplex PCR, and its TCRdb copy is limited to in-frame clones, with some not included. Here the sample spans 40,000 or so clones, roughly 83% being singletons. Sequences were obtained from peripheral blood. These receptors were collected from a human donor with acute or convalescent COVID-19. The donor label of this sample is uncertain.

The chain joins TRBV6-5 to TRBJ2-7, with 9 nucleotides matching TRBD1. The CDR3 loop spans 13 amino acids. Germline V CDR1 and CDR2: MNHEY, SVGAGI. The junction had 5 bases not matched to a gene; V was cut back by 5 bases and J by 6 bases. CDR3 nucleotides: TGTGCCAGCAGTAAGGGACAGGGAAGCGAGCAGTACTTC. Protein sequence: CASSKGQGSEQYF.

The gene calls are TRBV11-2 and TRBJ2-2, with a tentative D call TRBD1 (6 bases). This CDR3 is 14 amino acids long. Germline CDR1 reads SGHAT; CDR2 reads FQNNGV. Trimming took off 7 bases at V and 3 bases at J, with 12 bases between the two ends. CDR3 region: CASTGQFYTGELFF. The CDR3 DNA sequence: TGTGCCAGCACCGGACAGTTCTACACCGGGGAGCTGTTTTTT.

This clone was seen only once. The chain links TRBV11-2 to TRBJ2-7; 8 positions agree with TRBD2. CDR3 size: 16 residues. V lost 5 bases to trimming and J lost 3 bases; unmatched junction nucleotides: 12. Per germline, CDR1 SGHAT and CDR2 FQNNGV. The CDR3 protein is CASSPLGRRGDYEQYF. CDR3 bases: TGTGCCAGCAGCCCCCTAGGAAGGCGGGGGGACTACGAGCAGTACTTC.

This chain joins TRBV3-1 (or the pseudogene TRBV3-2) and TRBJ2-2; D unresolved. Between the trimmed V and J ends, which lost 0 bases and 4 bases, there was a span of 6 bases. The germline V gene encodes CDR1 LGHDT and CDR2 YNNKEL (reference sequence). CDR3 length: 14 residues. The chain's CDR3 is CASSQERRTGELFF. DNA for the CDR3: TGTGCCAGCAGCCAAGAGCGCCGCACCGGGGAGCTGTTTTTT.

J is TRBJ2-1 and V is TRBV5-1; 8 bases map to TRBD2. Germline assignment: CDR1 SGHRS and CDR2 YFSETQ. The V and J ends lost 0 bases and 8 bases, in that order; junction bases with no gene match: 7. The CDR3 has 15 residues. The CDR3 nucleotides are TGCGCCAGCAGCTTGGAACGGGAGGGCTTTGATGAGCAGTTCTTC. It codes for CASSLEREGFDEQFF.

This clone showed up just a few times. The CDR3 protein is CASSQDLSRGNTEAFF. CDR3 bases: TGTGCCAGCAGCCAAGATCTTAGTCGAGGGAACACTGAAGCTTTCTTT. The chain joins TRBV14 to TRBJ1-1; no definite D call. The CDR3 has 16 residues. Trimming left V 0 bases short and J 1 base short, with 12 bases between. Germline V gene data show CDR1 as SGHDN and CDR2 as FVKESK.

The J gene is TRBJ2-1, the V gene TRBV20-1; D is unclear. Germline V CDR1 and CDR2: DFQATT, SNEGSKA (reference sequence). The CDR3 extends over 11 amino acids. The V and J ends lost 0 bases and 7 bases respectively, with 4 bases between them. CDR3 in amino acids: CSARESNEQFF. CDR3 sequence (DNA): TGCAGTGCTAGAGAGTCGAATGAGCAGTTCTTC.

V usage is TRBV5-4 and J usage is TRBJ1-2, with 7 bases that match TRBD1. The CDR3 totals 16 residues. CDR1 is SGHNT, CDR2 YYREEE, per germline (reference sequence). Unmatched junction bases numbered 14, after V lost 4 bases and J lost 5 bases. CDR3: CASSPLQGETGYGYTF. DNA of the CDR3: TGTGCCAGCAGCCCTTTGCAGGGAGAGACAGGGTATGGCTACACCTTC.

V is TRBV9 and J is TRBJ1-2; D is ambiguous. Germline V CDR1 and CDR2: SGDLS, YYNGEE. This CDR3 has 16 amino acids. V was pared by 0 bases and J by 0 bases, with 12 bases between. The CDR3 here is CASSVDSYRANYGYTF. CDR3 sequence (DNA): TGTGCCAGCAGCGTAGACTCGTACAGAGCTAACTATGGCTACACCTTC.

V gene TRBV7-9 combines with J gene TRBJ2-3; no reliable D call. CDR1 and CDR2 (germline): SEHNR, FQNEAQ (reference sequence). V was pared by 1 base and J by 2 bases, with 10 bases between. This CDR3 is 15 amino acids long. This CDR3 reads CASSLEVHTTDTQYF. The DNA for the CDR3 is TGTGCCAGCAGCTTAGAAGTTCACACCACAGATACGCAGTATTTT. Looking up the rest from reference TRBV7-9 and TRBJ2-3 gives the full variable domain: DTGVSQNPRHKITKRGQNVTFRCDPISEHNRLYWYRQTLGQGPEFLTYFQNEAQLEKSRLLSDRFSAERPKGSFSTLEIQRTEQGDSAMYLCASSLEVHTTDTQYFGPGTRLTVL.

The chain carries TRBV5-1 and TRBJ2-1; 9 positions match TRBD2. Losses at the gene ends were 2 bases for V and 0 bases for J; bases not matched to a gene: 3. Germline V CDR1 and CDR2: SGHRS, YFSETQ. CDR3 length equals 16 residues. In DNA, the CDR3 is TGCGCCAGCAGCTTCGGTAGCGGGAGCTCCTACAATGAGCAGTTCTTC. Protein sequence: CASSFGSGSSYNEQFF.

A single count supports this clone. This rearrangement joins TRBV10-3 to TRBJ2-2; tentatively, D is TRBD2 (5 bases). The length of the CDR3 is 16 residues. V was trimmed by 4 bases and J by 0 bases, leaving 12 bases between them. Germline V gene data show CDR1 as ENHRY and CDR2 as SYGVKD. The CDR3 loop reads CAISAGSGANTGELFF. The CDR3 DNA follows: TGTGCCATCAGTGCGGGGAGCGGAGCGAACACCGGGGAGCTGTTTTTT.

The genes are TRBV5-1 and TRBJ1-1; D remains ambiguous. The V gene's germline CDR1 is SGHRS and CDR2 YFSETQ. Trimming cost V 2 bases and J 3 bases, with 11 bases left between them. CDR3 length equals 14 residues. The CDR3 DNA follows: TGCGCCAGCAGCTTATCCCAGGCCGACACTGAAGCTTTCTTT. It encodes CASSLSQADTEAFF.

The chain links TRBV7-9 to TRBJ1-1; 7 positions match TRBD1. This CDR3 has 14 residues. Looked up from germline, CDR1 is SEHNR and CDR2 is FQNEAQ (reference sequence). Unmatched junction bases numbered 1, after V lost 1 base and J lost 2 bases. The CDR3 DNA sequence: TGTGCCAGCAGCTTAGAAGGGGGCAACACTGAAGCTTTCTTT. It yields the protein CASSLEGGNTEAFF.

The chain employs TRBV6-5 and TRBJ1-6; no firm D call. Germline CDR1 MNHEY, CDR2 SVGAGI. The germline V and J ends were trimmed by 6 bases and 1 base, with 7 bases remaining between them. CDR3 length equals 14 residues. CDR3 in amino acids: CASSTGSYNSPLHF. The CDR3 bases are TGTGCCAGCAGCACGGGATCCTATAATTCACCCCTCCACTTT.

The rearrangement uses TRBV28 and TRBJ1-2; TRBD1 agrees at 10 bases. The CDR3 is 17 amino acids. V dropped 5 bases and J dropped 3; count of bases not matched to a gene: 12. CDR1 and CDR2 (germline): MDHEN, SYDVKM. DNA of the CDR3: TGTGCCAGCAGTCCGCATCCGGGACAGGGGATGCACTATGGCTACACCTTC. It codes for CASSPHPGQGMHYGYTF.

This chain joins TRBV21-1 and TRBJ2-7; the DNA was not compared with TRBD2, the D call given in the table. TRBV21-1 is a pseudogene. This CDR3 region has 13 residues. CDR3 amino acids: CASSWRERHEQYF. CDR3 bases: TGTGCCAGCAGCTGGCGGGAGCGCCACGAGCAGTACTTC.

The chain employs TRBV9 and TRBJ2-3; 8 bases are shared with TRBD2. Germline lookup yields CDR1 SGDLS and CDR2 YYNGEE. The CDR3 loop spans 19 amino acids. The V gene end was trimmed by 1 base and the J gene end by 6 bases; junction bases not matched to a gene: 19. The CDR3: CASSVSLLGTSGAGDTQYF. The CDR3 DNA follows: TGTGCCAGCAGCGTATCGCTCCTCGGAACTAGCGGAGCGGGTGATACGCAGTATTTT.

This sequence joins TRBV28 and TRBJ1-1; tentatively, D is TRBD1 (6 bases). In germline, CDR1 is MDHEN, CDR2 SYDVKM. Trimming pared 1 base from V and 5 bases from J, leaving 17 bases between. CDR3 length: 16 residues. The CDR3 loop is CASSLLQGTYPTEAFF. The CDR3 DNA sequence: TGTGCCAGCAGTTTATTACAGGGAACTTACCCGACTGAAGCTTTCTTT.

The rearrangement links TRBV19 to TRBJ2-1; TRBD2 aligns across 12 bases. Germline CDR1 and CDR2: LNHDA and SQIVND (reference sequence). CDR3 length: 18 residues. V lost 5 bases and J lost 3; bases outside the gene matches: 11. The CDR3, as DNA: TGTGCCAGTAGTCACAGACTAGCGGGAGTGGGGCTCTACAATGAGCAGTTCTTC. Translating it yields CASSHRLAGVGLYNEQFF.

The chain carries TRBV29-1 and TRBJ2-3; 7 positions match TRBD1. This CDR3 has 13 amino acids. V lost 7 bases, J lost 3 bases, and 7 bases stayed unmatched. Germline CDR1 SQVTM, CDR2 ANQGSEA. The CDR3 sequence: CSARRDSTDTQYF. Written as DNA, the CDR3 is TGCAGCGCCCGCCGGGACAGTACAGATACGCAGTATTTT.

The V call is TRBV6-6, the J call TRBJ2-1; D possibly corresponds to TRBD1 (5 bases). The germline V gene has CDR1 MNHNY and CDR2 SVGAGI (reference sequence). The CDR3 totals 12 residues. V shed 7 bases and J shed 9 bases, with 13 bases lying between them. Here the CDR3 DNA reads TGTGCCAGCACCACAGTACAGGCTGAGCAGTTCTTC. It yields the protein CASTTVQAEQFF.

The CDR3 is CASSVIQGSGTEAFF. The CDR3 bases are TGTGCCAGCAGCGTAATTCAGGGGTCCGGCACTGAAGCTTTCTTT. J is TRBJ1-1 and V is TRBV9, with a possible D match to TRBD1 (6 bases). V dropped 1 base and J dropped 4 bases, with 14 bases sitting between them. This CDR3 contains 15 residues. Germline V gives CDR1 SGDLS, CDR2 YYNGEE.

This rearrangement joins TRBV28 to TRBJ1-2; the D is unclear. CDR3 length equals 13 residues. Germline V gene data show CDR1 as MDHEN and CDR2 as SYDVKM. V lost 3 bases, J lost 7 bases, and 12 bases lay in between. This CDR3 is CASSFAGSGGYTF. CDR3 DNA sequence: TGTGCCAGCAGTTTTGCAGGTTCCGGTGGCTACACCTTC.

J is TRBJ1-5 and V is TRBV28, with D perhaps TRBD1 (6 bases). V lost 5 bases and J 5 bases, leaving 10 bases between the germline ends. The CDR3 length is 13 residues. Germline CDR1 and CDR2: MDHEN and SYDVKM. The DNA of the CDR3 is TGTGCCAGCAGTGGACAGTTCTATCAGCCCCAGCATTTT. Its translation is CASSGQFYQPQHF.

The chain joins TRBV5-1 to TRBJ2-7; 8 bases are shared with TRBD2. Losses at the gene ends were 2 bases for V and 2 bases for J; bases not matched to a gene: 3. The CDR3 spans 14 residues. The germline V gene has CDR1 SGHRS and CDR2 YFSETQ. The CDR3 here is CASSFGLATYEQYF. In DNA, the CDR3 is TGCGCCAGCAGCTTCGGACTAGCCACCTACGAGCAGTACTTC.

The rearrangement uses TRBV10-2 and TRBJ1-1; possibly TRBD1 for D (5 bases). CDR1 WSHSY and CDR2 SAAADI come from the germline V gene. V lost 6 bases and J 5 bases, leaving 10 bases between the germline ends. The CDR3 spans 12 residues. CDR3 amino acids: CASRVTETEAFF. CDR3 coding DNA: TGCGCCAGCAGGGTGACAGAAACTGAAGCTTTCTTT.

The J gene is TRBJ1-4, the V gene TRBV5-5, with D unresolved. V lost 5 bases and J 8 bases, leaving 13 bases between the germline ends. The CDR3 covers 13 residues. The V gene's germline CDR1 is SGHKS and CDR2 YYEKEE (reference sequence). The CDR3 is CASSNGGSEKLFF. The CDR3 nucleotides read TGTGCCAGCAGTAACGGAGGATCCGAAAAACTGTTTTTT.

V and J are TRBV7-3 and TRBJ2-1; D uncertain. The CDR3 runs 14 residues. Trimming took off 5 bases at V and 2 bases at J, with 10 bases between the two ends. Germline assignment: CDR1 SGHTA and CDR2 FQGTGA. The CDR3 bases are TGTGCCAGCAGCCCAACCTCAGCCTACAATGAGCAGTTCTTC. Amino acid sequence: CASSPTSAYNEQFF.

The chain uses TRBV6-5 and TRBJ1-2, with D uncertain. Per the germline V gene, CDR1 is MNHEY and CDR2 is SVGAGI. This CDR3 has 13 amino acids. Deletions cut 7 bases from V and 4 bases from J, with 13 bases between. In DNA form, the CDR3 reads TGTGCCAGCAATGGGTATGAGGGCTATGGCTACACCTTC. Amino acids: CASNGYEGYGYTF.